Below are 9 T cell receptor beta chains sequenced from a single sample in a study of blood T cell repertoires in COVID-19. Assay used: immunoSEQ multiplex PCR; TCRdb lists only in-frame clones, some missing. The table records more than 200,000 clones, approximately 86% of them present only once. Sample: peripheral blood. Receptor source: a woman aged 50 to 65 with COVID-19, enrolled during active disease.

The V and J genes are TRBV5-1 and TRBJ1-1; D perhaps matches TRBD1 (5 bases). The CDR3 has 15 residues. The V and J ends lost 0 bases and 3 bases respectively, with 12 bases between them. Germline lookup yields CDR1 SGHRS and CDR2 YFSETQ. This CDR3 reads CASSLAMGRDTEAFF. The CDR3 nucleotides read TGCGCCAGCAGCTTGGCCATGGGGCGAGACACTGAAGCTTTCTTT.

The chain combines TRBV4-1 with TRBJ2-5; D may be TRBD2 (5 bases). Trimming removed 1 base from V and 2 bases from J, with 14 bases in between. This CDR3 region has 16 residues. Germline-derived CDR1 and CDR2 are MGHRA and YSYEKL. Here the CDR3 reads CASSQVGGRGQETQYF. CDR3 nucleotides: TGCGCCAGCAGCCAAGTGGGCGGCCGGGGACAAGAGACCCAGTACTTC.

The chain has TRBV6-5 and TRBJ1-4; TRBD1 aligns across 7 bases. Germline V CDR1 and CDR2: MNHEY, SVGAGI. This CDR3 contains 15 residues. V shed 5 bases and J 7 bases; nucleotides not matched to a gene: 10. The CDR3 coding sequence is TGTGCCAGCAGTCCCGAAGGGGGCGCCGGTGAAAAACTGTTTTTT. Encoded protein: CASSPEGGAGEKLFF.

The CDR3 sequence is CASGWDSFNYGYTF. The CDR3 DNA reads as TGTGCTAGTGGTTGGGACAGCTTTAACTATGGCTACACCTTC. This sequence joins TRBV12-5 and TRBJ1-2, with TRBD1 matching over 7 bases. V was pared by 4 bases and J by 1 base, with 3 bases of the junction left unmatched. The CDR3 covers 14 residues. CDR1 and CDR2 (germline): LGHNT, FRNRAP.

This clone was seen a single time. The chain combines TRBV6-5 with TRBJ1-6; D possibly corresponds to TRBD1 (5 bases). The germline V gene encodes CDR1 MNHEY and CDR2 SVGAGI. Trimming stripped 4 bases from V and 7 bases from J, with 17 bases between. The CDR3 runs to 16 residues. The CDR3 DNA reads TGTGCCAGCAGTTTGGACATGAGCTTAGAGAATTCACCCCTCCACTTT. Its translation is CASSLDMSLENSPLHF.

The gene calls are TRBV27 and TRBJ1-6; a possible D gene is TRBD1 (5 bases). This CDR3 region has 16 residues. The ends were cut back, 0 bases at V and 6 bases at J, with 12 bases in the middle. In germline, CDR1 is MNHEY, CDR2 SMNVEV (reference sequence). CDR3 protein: CASSLSKGAPNSPLHF. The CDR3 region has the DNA TGTGCCAGCAGTTTATCGAAAGGGGCTCCTAATTCACCCCTCCACTTT.

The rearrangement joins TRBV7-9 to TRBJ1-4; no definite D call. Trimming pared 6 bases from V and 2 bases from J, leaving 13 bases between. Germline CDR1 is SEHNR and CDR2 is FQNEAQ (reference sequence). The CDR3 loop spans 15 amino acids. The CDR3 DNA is TGTGCCAGCAGTCCCCTGACAAATACTAATGAAAAACTGTTTTTT. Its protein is CASSPLTNTNEKLFF. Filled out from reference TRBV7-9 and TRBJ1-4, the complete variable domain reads DTGVSQNPRHKITKRGQNVTFRCDPISEHNRLYWYRQTLGQGPEFLTYFQNEAQLEKSRLLSDRFSAERPKGSFSTLEIQRTEQGDSAMYLCASSPLTNTNEKLFFGSGTQLSVL.

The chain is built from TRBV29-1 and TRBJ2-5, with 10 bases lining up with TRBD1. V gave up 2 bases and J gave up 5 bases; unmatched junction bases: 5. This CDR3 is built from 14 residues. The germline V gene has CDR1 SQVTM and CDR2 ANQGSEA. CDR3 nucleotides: TGCAGCGTTGAAAGGGGACAGGGGAAGGAGACCCAGTACTTC. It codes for CSVERGQGKETQYF.

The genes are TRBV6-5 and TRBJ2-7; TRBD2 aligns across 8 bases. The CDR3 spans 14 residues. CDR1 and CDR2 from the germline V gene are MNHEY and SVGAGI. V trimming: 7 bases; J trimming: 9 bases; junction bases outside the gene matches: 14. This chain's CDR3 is CASTPGGSGARQYF. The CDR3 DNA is TGTGCCAGCACTCCCGGGGGTAGCGGGGCCAGGCAGTACTTC.